These 24 T cell receptor beta chains were sequenced from one sample in a study of blood T cell repertoires in COVID-19. Clones were read by immunoSEQ multiplex PCR, and TCRdb kept only the in-frame ones, dropping some. The sample holds fewer than 350,000 clones, 70% to 90% seen once. The source material was peripheral blood. The receptor source for this set is a woman aged 45-60 years who had recovered from COVID-19.

The rearrangement links TRBV7-2 to TRBJ2-7, with 7 bases identical to TRBD2. Per the germline V gene, CDR1 is SGHTA and CDR2 is FQGNSA. V lost 3 bases, J lost 4 bases, and 6 bases stayed unmatched. CDR3 size: 14 residues. CDR3 DNA sequence: TGTGCCAGCAGCTTTGGGGGAGGGGAATACGAGCAGTACTTC. It encodes CASSFGGGEYEQYF.

The chain couples TRBV28 to TRBJ2-6; TRBD1 matches at 12 bases. The V segment lost 4 bases and the J segment 3 bases; nucleotides outside the gene matches: 7. The CDR3 length is 18 residues. CDR1 MDHEN and CDR2 SYDVKM come from the germline V gene. The CDR3 sequence is CASSSSGQGARGANVLTF. For the CDR3, the DNA is TGTGCCAGCAGTTCCTCGGGACAGGGGGCGCGTGGGGCCAACGTCCTGACTTTC.

The chain links TRBV3-1 (or the pseudogene TRBV3-2) to TRBJ2-3, with 9 bases fitting TRBD2. With 4 bases clipped from V and 3 bases from J, the junction kept 2 bases outside the gene matches. Germline CDR1 reads LGHDT; CDR2 reads YNNKEL (reference sequence). This CDR3 is 14 amino acids long. CDR3 in DNA: TGTGCCAGCAGCCGAGCGGGGGGAACAGATACGCAGTATTTT. Translated: CASSRAGGTDTQYF.

The chain combines TRBV6-1 with TRBJ2-7; 7 bases agree with TRBD1. With V trimmed by 1 base and J by 9 bases, 9 bases remained unmatched. CDR1 and CDR2 (germline): MNHNS, SASEGT. The CDR3 totals 14 residues. The DNA for the CDR3 is TGTGCCAGCAGTGAAGGACAGGGCCCTGCAGGGCAGTACTTC. The encoded protein is CASSEGQGPAGQYF.

This chain links TRBV5-6 with TRBJ2-3, with 8 bases aligning to TRBD2. V lost 4 bases and J lost 3; bases outside the gene matches: 1. Germline assignment: CDR1 SGHDT and CDR2 YYEEEE. This CDR3 is built from 13 residues. CDR3 protein: CASSQRETDTQYF. DNA for the CDR3: TGTGCCAGCAGCCAGCGGGAGACAGATACGCAGTATTTT.

In this sample, this clone turned up once. V gene TRBV30 combines with J gene TRBJ2-7, with a weak D call TRBD1 (5 bases). CDR3 length equals 13 residues. From germline, CDR1 is GTSNPN and CDR2 SVGIG (reference sequence). V lost 4 bases, J lost 2 bases, and 12 bases lay in between. The CDR3 region is CAWKGSGTYEQYF. CDR3 sequence (DNA): TGTGCCTGGAAGGGGTCAGGCACCTACGAGCAGTACTTC.

The chain links TRBV29-1 to TRBJ1-2; a weak D match, TRBD1 (5 bases). Per germline, CDR1 SQVTM and CDR2 ANQGSEA. The V gene lost 1 base and the J gene lost 13 bases, with 10 bases spanning the gap. The CDR3 has 10 residues. The CDR3 reads CSVEGAGGTF. CDR3 sequence (DNA): TGCAGCGTTGAAGGCGCGGGGGGCACCTTC.

The chain couples TRBV29-1 to TRBJ2-3; tentatively, D is TRBD2 (6 bases). The CDR3 contains 16 residues. Deletions cut 0 bases from V and 0 bases from J, with 13 bases between. The germline CDR1 and CDR2 sequences are SQVTM and ANQGSEA. CDR3 in amino acids: CSVEDRGRTSTDTQYF. In DNA form, the CDR3 reads TGCAGCGTTGAAGATCGGGGGAGGACTAGCACAGATACGCAGTATTTT.

This clone was counted a few times. The V call is TRBV7-3, the J call TRBJ1-1, with D perhaps matching TRBD1 (6 bases). Germline CDR1 SGHTA, CDR2 FQGTGA. The CDR3 spans 15 residues. Trimming cost V 0 bases and J 3 bases, with 11 bases left between them. The DNA of the CDR3 is TGTGCCAGCAGCTTAACCCAGGCAGGGGACACTGAAGCTTTCTTT. This translates into CASSLTQAGDTEAFF.

This chain links TRBV2 with TRBJ2-2, with TRBD2 as a possible D gene (6 bases). The CDR3 length is 16 residues. The V gene lost 7 bases and the J gene lost 0 bases, with 15 bases spanning the gap. Germline loops: CDR1 SNHLY, CDR2 FYNNEI. CDR3 region: CASTGGDKANTGELFF. Here the CDR3 DNA reads TGTGCCAGCACCGGGGGAGACAAAGCGAACACCGGGGAGCTGTTTTTT.

This clone was observed a few times. The V gene is TRBV10-1, the J gene TRBJ1-1; 11 nucleotides match TRBD1. Trimming removed 5 bases from V and 4 bases from J; junction bases left unmatched: 9. Germline lookup yields CDR1 WNHNN and CDR2 SYGVQD (reference sequence). The CDR3 sequence is 16 residues long. CDR3 bases: TGCGCCAGCAGTCCCCGGGACAGGGGGGCCTCCACTGAAGCTTTCTTT. Amino acids: CASSPRDRGASTEAFF.

The chain links TRBV9 to TRBJ2-1; TRBD1 aligns across 9 bases. In germline, CDR1 is SGDLS, CDR2 YYNGEE. CDR3 length: 16 amino acids. V was pared by 4 bases and J by 2 bases, with 7 bases of the junction left unmatched. The CDR3 nucleotides read TGTGCCAGCAGCTGGGGACAGGGAGGAACCTACAATGAGCAGTTCTTC. Amino acids: CASSWGQGGTYNEQFF.

This rearrangement joins TRBV27 to TRBJ1-1, with D maybe TRBD1 (5 bases). This CDR3 is 15 amino acids long. The germline gives CDR1 MNHEY, CDR2 SMNVEV (reference sequence). The germline V and J ends were trimmed by 4 bases and 4 bases, with 16 bases remaining between them. CDR3 loop: CASSSPPQRGTEAFF. CDR3 DNA sequence: TGTGCCAGCAGTTCACCCCCTCAAAGGGGCACTGAAGCTTTCTTT.

This chain joins TRBV6-5 and TRBJ2-7; weak D call: TRBD1 (5 bases). The CDR3 consists of 14 residues. Germline-derived CDR1 and CDR2 are MNHEY and SVGAGI. The V gene lost 0 bases and the J gene lost 6 bases, with 12 bases spanning the gap. CDR3 loop: CASSYSSGALEQYF. The CDR3 region has the DNA TGTGCCAGCAGTTACTCGAGTGGGGCGCTCGAGCAGTACTTC.

This chain joins TRBV5-1 and TRBJ1-1; 11 bases map to TRBD1. This CDR3 spans 15 amino acids. The V segment lost 0 bases and the J segment 10 bases; nucleotides outside the gene matches: 8. CDR1 and CDR2 from the germline V gene are SGHRS and YFSETQ. The CDR3: CASSLGDRGKFGAFF. CDR3 nucleotides: TGCGCCAGCAGCTTGGGGGACAGGGGGAAGTTCGGAGCTTTCTTT.

The V and J genes are TRBV11-3 and TRBJ1-2, with a tentative D call TRBD1 (5 bases). Germline CDR1 reads SGHNT; CDR2 reads YENEEA. V dropped 0 bases and J dropped 10 bases, with 15 bases sitting between them. The CDR3 is 14 amino acids. CDR3 in amino acids: CASSLDFRALLYTF. The CDR3 DNA reads as TGTGCCAGCAGCTTAGATTTCAGGGCCCTACTCTACACCTTC.

The V gene is TRBV28, the J gene TRBJ2-7; TRBD2 agrees at 9 bases. Germline values: CDR1 MDHEN, CDR2 SYDVKM. V trimming: 5 bases; J trimming: 5 bases; junction bases outside the gene matches: 7. This CDR3 comprises 14 residues. Here the CDR3 reads CASSGGLAGDEQYF. CDR3 nucleotides: TGTGCCAGCAGTGGGGGACTAGCAGGAGACGAGCAGTACTTC. Combining the CDR3 with reference TRBV28 and TRBJ2-7 gives the whole variable domain DVKVTQSSRYLVKRTGEKVFLECVQDMDHENMFWYRQDPGLGLRLIYFSYDVKMKEKGDIPEGYSVSREKKERFSLILESASTNQTSMYLCASSGGLAGDEQYFGPGTRLTVT.

V gene TRBV5-1 combines with J gene TRBJ2-7; D gene ambiguous. Germline V CDR1 and CDR2: SGHRS, YFSETQ. The CDR3 totals 14 residues. V was trimmed by 3 bases and J by 3 bases, leaving 13 bases between them. The CDR3 reads CASSSEIDGYEQYF. The CDR3 nucleotides are TGCGCCAGCAGCTCGGAGATCGACGGCTACGAGCAGTACTTC. The full variable domain, with the rest looked up from reference TRBV5-1 and TRBJ2-7, is KAGVTQTPRYLIKTRGQQVTLSCSPISGHRSVSWYQQTPGQGLQFLFEYFSETQRNKGNFPGRFSGRQFSNSRSEMNVSTLELGDSALYLCASSSEIDGYEQYFGPGTRLTVT.

The rearrangement joins TRBV10-3 to TRBJ1-5, with D maybe TRBD1 (6 bases). The V end lost 2 bases, the J end lost 4 bases, and 12 bases lay between the germline ends. This CDR3 spans 15 amino acids. Per germline, CDR1 ENHRY and CDR2 SYGVKD. CDR3 in amino acids: CAISEQAGANQPQHF. The CDR3 region has the DNA TGTGCCATCAGTGAGCAGGCGGGGGCGAATCAGCCCCAGCATTTT.

This chain joins TRBV28 and TRBJ2-3, with 10 nucleotides matching TRBD2. In germline, CDR1 is MDHEN, CDR2 SYDVKM. The CDR3 extends over 15 amino acids. The J segment lost 4 bases and the V segment lost 8 bases, leaving 9 bases of the junction unmatched. As DNA, the CDR3 is TGTGCCAGCCCCCCCAGCGGGGGGGGCCCAGATACGCAGTATTTT. Protein product: CASPPSGGGPDTQYF.

This rearrangement joins TRBV30 to TRBJ2-1; D is possibly TRBD2 (6 bases). V shed 3 bases and J shed 8 bases, with 20 bases lying between them. CDR3 length equals 15 residues. CDR1 and CDR2 (germline): GTSNPN, SVGIG (reference sequence). The CDR3 loop is CAWSDHLASVDEQFF. The DNA of the CDR3 is TGTGCCTGGAGCGACCATCTAGCGAGCGTTGATGAGCAGTTCTTC.

This clone appeared once. The chain couples TRBV5-8 to TRBJ1-5, with a weak D call TRBD1 (5 bases). Trimming cost V 3 bases and J 6 bases, with 13 bases left between them. CDR3 length equals 14 residues. Germline V gene sequence: CDR1 SGHTS, CDR2 YDEGEE. The CDR3 DNA is TGTGCCAGCAGCTCTGACAGAATGATTCAGCCCCAGCATTTT. This translates into CASSSDRMIQPQHF.

The V and J genes are TRBV15 and TRBJ2-1, with 12 bases aligning to TRBD1. This CDR3 is 14 amino acids long. Germline CDR1 LNHNV, CDR2 YYDKDF (reference sequence). The junction had 1 base not matched to a gene; V was cut back by 1 base and J by 9 bases. The CDR3 region has the DNA TGTGCCACCAGCAGAGGGGGACAGGGGGCTGAGCAGTTCTTC. Amino acid sequence: CATSRGGQGAEQFF. Full variable domain (remainder filled in from reference TRBV15 and TRBJ2-1): DAMVIQNPRYQVTQFGKPVTLSCSQTLNHNVMYWYQQKSSQAPKLLFHYYDKDFNNEADTPDNFQSRRPNTSFCFLDIRSPGLGDTAMYLCATSRGGQGAEQFFGPGTRLTVL.

The rearrangement joins TRBV7-9 to TRBJ1-4, with D perhaps matching TRBD1 (5 bases). V was trimmed by 5 bases and J by 7 bases, leaving 11 bases between them. Per the germline V gene, CDR1 is SEHNR and CDR2 is FQNEAQ (reference sequence). CDR3 length equals 13 residues. The CDR3 DNA follows: TGTGCCAGCAGCCAGGGAGGTCGTGAAAAACTGTTTTTT. Residues: CASSQGGREKLFF.